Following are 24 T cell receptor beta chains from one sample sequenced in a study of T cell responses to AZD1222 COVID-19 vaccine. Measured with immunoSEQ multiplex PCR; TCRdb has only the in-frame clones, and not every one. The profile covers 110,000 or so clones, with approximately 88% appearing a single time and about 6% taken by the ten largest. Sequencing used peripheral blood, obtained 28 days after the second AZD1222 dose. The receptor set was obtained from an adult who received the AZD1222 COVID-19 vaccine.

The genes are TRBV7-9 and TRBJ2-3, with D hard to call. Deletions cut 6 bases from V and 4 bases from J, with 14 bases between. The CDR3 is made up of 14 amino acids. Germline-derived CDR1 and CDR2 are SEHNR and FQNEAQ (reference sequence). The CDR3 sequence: CASSGSARADTQYF. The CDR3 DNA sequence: TGTGCCAGCAGTGGATCAGCTAGGGCAGATACGCAGTATTTT.

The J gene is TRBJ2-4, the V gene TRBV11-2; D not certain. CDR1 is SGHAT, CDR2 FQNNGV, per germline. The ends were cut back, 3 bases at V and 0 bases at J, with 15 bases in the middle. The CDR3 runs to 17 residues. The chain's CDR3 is CASSLVGDVLAKNIQYF. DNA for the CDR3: TGTGCCAGCAGCTTGGTTGGTGACGTCTTAGCCAAAAACATTCAGTACTTC.

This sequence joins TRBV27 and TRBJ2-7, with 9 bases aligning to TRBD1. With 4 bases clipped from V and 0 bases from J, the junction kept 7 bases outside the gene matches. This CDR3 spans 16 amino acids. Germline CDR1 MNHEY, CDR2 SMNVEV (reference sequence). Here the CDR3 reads CASSSGTGKSSYEQYF. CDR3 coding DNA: TGTGCCAGCAGTTCCGGGACAGGGAAGAGCTCCTACGAGCAGTACTTC.

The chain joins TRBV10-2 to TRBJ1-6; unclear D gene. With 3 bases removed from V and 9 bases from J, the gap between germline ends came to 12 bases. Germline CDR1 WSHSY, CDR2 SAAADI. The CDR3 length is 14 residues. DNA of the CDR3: TGCGCCAGCAGTGACAACACCGCGGGTTCACCCCTCCACTTT. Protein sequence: CASSDNTAGSPLHF.

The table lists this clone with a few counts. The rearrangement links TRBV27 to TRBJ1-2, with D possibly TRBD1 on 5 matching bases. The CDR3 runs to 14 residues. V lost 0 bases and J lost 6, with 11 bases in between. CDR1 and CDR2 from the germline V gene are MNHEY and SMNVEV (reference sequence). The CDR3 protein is CASSLSGTLNGYTF. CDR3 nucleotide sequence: TGTGCCAGCAGTTTATCCGGGACCCTAAATGGCTACACCTTC.

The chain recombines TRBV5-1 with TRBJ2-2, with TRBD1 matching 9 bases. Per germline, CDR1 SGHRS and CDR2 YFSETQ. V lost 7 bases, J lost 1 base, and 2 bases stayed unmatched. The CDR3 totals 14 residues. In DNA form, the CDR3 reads TGCGCCAGCCGGGGACAGGGGAACACCGGGGAGCTGTTTTTT. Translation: CASRGQGNTGELFF.

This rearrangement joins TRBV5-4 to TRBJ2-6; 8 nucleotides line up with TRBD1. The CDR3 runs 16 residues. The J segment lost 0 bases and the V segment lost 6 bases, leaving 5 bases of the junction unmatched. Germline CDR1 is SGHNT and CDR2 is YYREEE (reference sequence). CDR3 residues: CASTGQGDSGANVLTF. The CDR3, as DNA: TGTGCCAGCACTGGACAGGGAGACTCTGGGGCCAACGTCCTGACTTTC.

CDR3 bases: TGCGCCAGCAGCTCCCAGGGCGCTGGAAACACCATATATTTT. It is translated as CASSSQGAGNTIYF. This sequence joins TRBV5-1 and TRBJ1-3; D may be TRBD1 (5 bases). There are 14 residues in the CDR3. Trimming took off 3 bases at V and 2 bases at J, with 9 bases between the two ends. The germline V gene encodes CDR1 SGHRS and CDR2 YFSETQ.

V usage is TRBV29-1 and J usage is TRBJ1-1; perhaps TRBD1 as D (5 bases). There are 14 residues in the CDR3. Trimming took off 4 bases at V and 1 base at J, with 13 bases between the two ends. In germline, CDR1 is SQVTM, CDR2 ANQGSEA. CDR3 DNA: TGCAGCGTTGCCCCCAGGACACCGAACACTGAAGCTTTCTTT. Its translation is CSVAPRTPNTEAFF.

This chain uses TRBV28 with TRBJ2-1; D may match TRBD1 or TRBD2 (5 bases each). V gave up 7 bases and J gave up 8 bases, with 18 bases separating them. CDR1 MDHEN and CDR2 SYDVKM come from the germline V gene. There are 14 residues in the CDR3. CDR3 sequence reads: CASTRDASEDEQFF. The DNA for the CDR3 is TGTGCCAGCACCCGGGACGCCTCCGAGGATGAGCAGTTCTTC.

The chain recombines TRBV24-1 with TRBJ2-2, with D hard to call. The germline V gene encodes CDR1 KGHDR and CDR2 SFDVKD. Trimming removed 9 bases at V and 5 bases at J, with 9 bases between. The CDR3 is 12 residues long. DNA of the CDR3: TGTGCCACCCGAGAACCTACCGGGGAGCTGTTTTTT. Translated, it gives CATREPTGELFF.

The CDR3 sequence is CASSAQGNYEQYF. CDR3 coding DNA: TGTGCCAGCAGCGCTCAGGGAAATTACGAGCAGTACTTC. This chain uses TRBV9 with TRBJ2-7; a weak D match, TRBD1 (5 bases). Per germline, CDR1 SGDLS and CDR2 YYNGEE. This CDR3 has 13 amino acids. Trimming took 3 bases from V and 4 from J, leaving 11 bases between them.

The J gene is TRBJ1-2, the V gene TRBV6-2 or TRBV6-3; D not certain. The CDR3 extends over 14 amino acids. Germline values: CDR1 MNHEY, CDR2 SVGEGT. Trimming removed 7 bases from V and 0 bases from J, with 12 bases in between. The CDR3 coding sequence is TGTGCCAGCACCCCTTCGGCAGCTAACTATGGCTACACCTTC. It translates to CASTPSAANYGYTF.

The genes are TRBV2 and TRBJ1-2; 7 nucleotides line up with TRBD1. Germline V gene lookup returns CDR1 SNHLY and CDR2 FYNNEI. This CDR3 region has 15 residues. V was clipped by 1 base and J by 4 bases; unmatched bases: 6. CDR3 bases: TGTGCCAGCAGTGAAGTAAAACAGGGGATCTATGGCTACACCTTC. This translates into CASSEVKQGIYGYTF.

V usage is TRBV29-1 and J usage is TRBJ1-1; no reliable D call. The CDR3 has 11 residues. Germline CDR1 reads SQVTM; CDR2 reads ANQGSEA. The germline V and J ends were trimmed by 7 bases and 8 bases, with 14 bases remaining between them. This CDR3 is CSARSPAEAFF. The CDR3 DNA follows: TGCAGCGCACGCAGTCCCGCCGAAGCTTTCTTT.

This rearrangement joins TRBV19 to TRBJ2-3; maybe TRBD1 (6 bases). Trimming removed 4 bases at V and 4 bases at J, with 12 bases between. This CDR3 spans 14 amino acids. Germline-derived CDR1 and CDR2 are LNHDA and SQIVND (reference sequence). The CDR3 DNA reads TGTGCCAGTAGTAGACGGACAGAGGCAGATACGCAGTATTTT. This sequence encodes CASSRRTEADTQYF.

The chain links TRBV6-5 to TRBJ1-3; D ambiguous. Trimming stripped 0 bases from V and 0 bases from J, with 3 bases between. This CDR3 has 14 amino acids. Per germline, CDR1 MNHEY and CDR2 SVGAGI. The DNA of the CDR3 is TGTGCCAGCAGTTACTCCTACTCTGGAAACACCATATATTTT. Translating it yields CASSYSYSGNTIYF.

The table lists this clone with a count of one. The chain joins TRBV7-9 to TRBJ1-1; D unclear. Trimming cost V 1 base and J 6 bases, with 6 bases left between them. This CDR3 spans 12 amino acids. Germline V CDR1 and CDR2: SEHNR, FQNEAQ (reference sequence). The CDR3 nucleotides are TGTGCCAGCAGCTTAGTGGTCGCTGAAGCTTTCTTT. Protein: CASSLVVAEAFF.

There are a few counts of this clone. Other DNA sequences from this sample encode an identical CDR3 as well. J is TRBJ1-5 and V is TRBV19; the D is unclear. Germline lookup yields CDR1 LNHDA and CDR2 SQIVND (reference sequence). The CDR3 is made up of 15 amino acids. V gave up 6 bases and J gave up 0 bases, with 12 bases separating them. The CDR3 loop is CASSPPAYSNQPQHF. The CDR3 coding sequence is TGTGCCAGTAGCCCCCCAGCTTATAGCAATCAGCCCCAGCATTTT.

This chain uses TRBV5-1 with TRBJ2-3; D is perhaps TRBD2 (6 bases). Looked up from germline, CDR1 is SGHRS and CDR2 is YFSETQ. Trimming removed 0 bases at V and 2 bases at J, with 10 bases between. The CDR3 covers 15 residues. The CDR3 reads CASSLAGLHTDTQYF. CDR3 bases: TGCGCCAGCAGCTTGGCGGGACTCCACACAGATACGCAGTATTTT.

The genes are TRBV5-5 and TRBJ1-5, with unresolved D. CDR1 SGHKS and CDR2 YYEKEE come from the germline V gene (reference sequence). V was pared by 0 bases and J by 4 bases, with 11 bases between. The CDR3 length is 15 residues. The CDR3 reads CASSLVWDLNQPQHF. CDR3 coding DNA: TGTGCCAGCAGCTTGGTTTGGGATCTAAATCAGCCCCAGCATTTT.

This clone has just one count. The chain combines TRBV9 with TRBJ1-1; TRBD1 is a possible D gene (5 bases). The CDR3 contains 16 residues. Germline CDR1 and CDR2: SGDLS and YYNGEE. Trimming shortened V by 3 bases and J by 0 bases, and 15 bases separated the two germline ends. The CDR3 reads CASSGPGEGMNTEAFF. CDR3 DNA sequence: TGTGCCAGCAGCGGCCCGGGGGAGGGAATGAACACTGAAGCTTTCTTT.

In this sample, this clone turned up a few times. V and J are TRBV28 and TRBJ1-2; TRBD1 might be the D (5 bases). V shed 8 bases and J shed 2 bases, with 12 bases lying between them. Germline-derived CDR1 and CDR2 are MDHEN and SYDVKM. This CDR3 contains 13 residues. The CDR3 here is CASGDSTNYGYTF. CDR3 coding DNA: TGTGCCAGCGGGGACTCAACCAACTATGGCTACACCTTC.

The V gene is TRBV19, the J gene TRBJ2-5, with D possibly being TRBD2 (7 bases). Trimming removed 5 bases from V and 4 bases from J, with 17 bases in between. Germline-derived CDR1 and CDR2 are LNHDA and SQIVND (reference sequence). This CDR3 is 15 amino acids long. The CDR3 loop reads CASSGGAYWGETQYF. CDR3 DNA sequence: TGTGCCAGTAGTGGGGGGGCCTACTGGGGAGAGACCCAGTACTTC.